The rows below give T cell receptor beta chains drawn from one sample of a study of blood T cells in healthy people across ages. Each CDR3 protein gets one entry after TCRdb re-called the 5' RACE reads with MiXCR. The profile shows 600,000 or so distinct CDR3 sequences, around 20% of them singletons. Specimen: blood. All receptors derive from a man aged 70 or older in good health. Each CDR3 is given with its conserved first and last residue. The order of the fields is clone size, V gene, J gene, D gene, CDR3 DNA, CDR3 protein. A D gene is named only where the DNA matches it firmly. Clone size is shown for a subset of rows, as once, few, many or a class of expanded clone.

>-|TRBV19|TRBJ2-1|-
TGTGCCAGTAACCCAGGGAGTAAAAACAATGAGCAGTTCTTC
CASNPGSKNNEQFF
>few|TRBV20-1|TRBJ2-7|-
TGCAGTGCGGAGGGTAGCGGATCCTACGAGCGGTACTTC
CSAEGSGSYERYF
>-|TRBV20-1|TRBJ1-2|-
TGCAGTGCTAGAGGGGCGTCCCGGGGAAGTAACTATGGCTACACCTTC
CSARGASRGSNYGYTF
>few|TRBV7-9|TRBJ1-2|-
TGTGCCAGCAGCTTAGCGCTGAATATGGGAGTGCGCTACACCTTC
CASSLALNMGVRYTF
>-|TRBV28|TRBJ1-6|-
TGTGCCAGCAGTCCACCGGGACCTTATAATTCACCCCTCCACTTT
CASSPPGPYNSPLHF
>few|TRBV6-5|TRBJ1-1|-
TGTGCCAGCAGTTACTCCCTCGTAAACACTGAAGCTTTCTTT
CASSYSLVNTEAFF
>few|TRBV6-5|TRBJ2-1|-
TGTGCCAGCAGCTATCCGGGGGAGCAGTTCTTC
CASSYPGEQFF
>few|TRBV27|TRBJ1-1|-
TGTGCCAGCAGTTTAGAGAGGGGGACCCATAAGAACACTGAAGCTTTCTTT
CASSLERGTHKNTEAFF
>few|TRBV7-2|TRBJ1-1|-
TGTGCCAGCAGCCAACAACAGGTACCGAACACTGAAGCTTTCTTT
CASSQQQVPNTEAFF
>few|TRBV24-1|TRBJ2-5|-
TGTGCCACCAGTGATCTTCGGACCCAGTACTTC
CATSDLRTQYF
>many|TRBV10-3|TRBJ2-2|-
TGTGCCATCAAATCGGACGGTAACACCGGGGAGCTGTTTTTT
CAIKSDGNTGELFF
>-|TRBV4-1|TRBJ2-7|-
TGCGCCAGCAGCCAAAACCAGGCTGGCGGGCAGTACTTC
CASSQNQAGGQYF
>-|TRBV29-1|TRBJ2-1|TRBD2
TGCAGCGGGGGACTAGCGGGAGTTCTTGAGCAGTTCTTC
CSGGLAGVLEQFF
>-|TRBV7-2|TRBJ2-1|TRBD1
TGTGCCAGCAGCCCGGGACAGGGAAGCGAGCAGTTCTTC
CASSPGQGSEQFF
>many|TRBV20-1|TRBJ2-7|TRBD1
TGCAGTGCGAAGACAGGGACCTACGAGCAGTACTTC
CSAKTGTYEQYF
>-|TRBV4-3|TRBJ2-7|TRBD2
TGCGCCAGCAGCCGCACACTAGCGGGAGGGCCCTACGAGCAGTACTTC
CASSRTLAGGPYEQYF
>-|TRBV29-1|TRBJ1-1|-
TGCAGCGTTGAGTACAGTCTGAACACTGAAGCTTTCTTT
CSVEYSLNTEAFF
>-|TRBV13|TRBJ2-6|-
TGTGCCAGCAGGGAGTCAGGGTTTGGCTCTGGGGCCAACGTCCTGACTTTC
CASRESGFGSGANVLTF
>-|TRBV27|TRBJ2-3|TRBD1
TGTGCCAGCAGAGGAGACAGGGTTCGGACCGATACGCAGTATTTT
CASRGDRVRTDTQYF
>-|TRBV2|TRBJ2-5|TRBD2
TGTGCCAGCAGCCAGACTAGCGGGAGAATCGGGCAGTACTTC
CASSQTSGRIGQYF
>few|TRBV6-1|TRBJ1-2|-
TGTGCCAGCAGTGAGTTTTCCGGCCCTGGTATGGGTGGCTACACCTTC
CASSEFSGPGMGGYTF
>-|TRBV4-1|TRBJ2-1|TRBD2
TGCGCCAGCAGCCAAGAGGCCGGGACTACCATCTCCTACAATGAGCAGTTCTTC
CASSQEAGTTISYNEQFF
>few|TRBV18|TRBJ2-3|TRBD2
TGTGCCAGCTCATCACAGACTAGCGGGAGCGGGGATACGCAGTATTTT
CASSSQTSGSGDTQYF
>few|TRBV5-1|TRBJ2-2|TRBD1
TGCGCCAGCAGCTCCCGACAGGGGAAGGACGGGGAGCTGTTTTTT
CASSSRQGKDGELFF
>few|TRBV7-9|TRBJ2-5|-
TGTGCCAGCAGCTTAGCGGGGACGGCAAAAGAGACCCAGTACTTC
CASSLAGTAKETQYF
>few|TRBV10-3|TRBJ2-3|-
TGTGCCGCGGGACTCGCAGACACAGATACGCAGTATTTT
CAAGLADTDTQYF
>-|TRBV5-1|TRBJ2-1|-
TGCGCCAGCAGCAGTACAGGACCCACCTACAATGAGCAGTTCTTC
CASSSTGPTYNEQFF
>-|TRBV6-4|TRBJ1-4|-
TGTGCCAGCAGTGACCCGCTTTCGGGACCCTCGAACGTAAAACTGTTTTTT
CASSDPLSGPSNVKLFF
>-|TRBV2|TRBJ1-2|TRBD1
TGTGCCAGTGGGACAGACGCCAACACCTTC
CASGTDANTF
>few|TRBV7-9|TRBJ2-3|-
TGTGCCAGCAGCTTACCCCTTGGTTCGGGGTCCCTCACAGATACGCAGTATTTT
CASSLPLGSGSLTDTQYF
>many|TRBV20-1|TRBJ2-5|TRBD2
TGCAGTGCTAGAATTAGCGGGAGTATTTCAGGGGAGACCCAGTACTTC
CSARISGSISGETQYF
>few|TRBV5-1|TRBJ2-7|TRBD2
TGCGCCAGCGGCAGGACTAGCGGAACCTACGAGCAGTACTTC
CASGRTSGTYEQYF
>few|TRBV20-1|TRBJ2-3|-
TGCAGTGCTAGAGATCAACTAGGCACAGATACGCAGTATTTT
CSARDQLGTDTQYF
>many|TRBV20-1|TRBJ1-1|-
TGCAGTGCTAACCCACCAGGGGCTGAAGCTTTCTTT
CSANPPGAEAFF
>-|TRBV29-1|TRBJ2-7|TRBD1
TGCAGCGTCGGGACAGGGAGAACCTGGTACGAGCAGTACTTC
CSVGTGRTWYEQYF
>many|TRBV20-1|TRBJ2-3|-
TGCATGGCGGAAGGGAGCCACACAGATACGCAGTATTTT
CMAEGSHTDTQYF
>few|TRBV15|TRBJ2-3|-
TGTGCCACCAGCAACCGGGGACGGGGGAACACAGATACGCAGTATTTT
CATSNRGRGNTDTQYF
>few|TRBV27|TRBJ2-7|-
TGTGCCAGCAGTCCCACGACAGGTGGCTACGAGCAGTACTTC
CASSPTTGGYEQYF
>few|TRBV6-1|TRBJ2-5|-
TGTGCCAGCAGTGAGTTTCGGGGCCAGACCCAGTACTTC
CASSEFRGQTQYF
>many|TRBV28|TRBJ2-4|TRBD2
TGTGCCAGCAAGACAAAAGGGGCTAGCGGCAAAAACATTCAGTACTTC
CASKTKGASGKNIQYF
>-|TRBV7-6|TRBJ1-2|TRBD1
TGTGCCAGCAGCGCCGGGACAGGGAACGGCTACACCTTC
CASSAGTGNGYTF
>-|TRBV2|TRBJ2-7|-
TGTGCCAGCAGTGAAGTGGCGGCCGGGACTGGAAACTACGAGCAGTACTTC
CASSEVAAGTGNYEQYF
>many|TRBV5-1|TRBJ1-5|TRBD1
TGCGCCAGCAGCTTCGGGACAGCTAATCAGCCCCAGCATTTT
CASSFGTANQPQHF
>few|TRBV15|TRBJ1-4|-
TGTGCCACCAGCAGAGACCCAGGGAGTAGTGAAAAACTGTTTTTT
CATSRDPGSSEKLFF
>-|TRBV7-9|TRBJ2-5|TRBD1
TGTGCCAGCAGCCCTACTACCGGGACAGGGTCAGAGACCCAGTACTTC
CASSPTTGTGSETQYF
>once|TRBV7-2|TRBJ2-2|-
TGTGCCAGCAGCCCGACCAGGGGAAGCACCGGGGAGCTGTTTTTT
CASSPTRGSTGELFF
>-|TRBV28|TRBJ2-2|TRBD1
TGTGCCAGCAACCGAGACAGGGCGTCTAGAGGGGAGCTGTTTTTT
CASNRDRASRGELFF
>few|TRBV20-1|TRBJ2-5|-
TGCAGTGAGGAGGGGCAAGAGACCCAGTACTTC
CSEEGQETQYF
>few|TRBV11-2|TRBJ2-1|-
TGTGCCAGCAGCTTAGATCTCGCCTCGAAGGGGTCCAATGAGCAGTTCTTC
CASSLDLASKGSNEQFF
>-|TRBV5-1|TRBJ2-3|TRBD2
TGCGCCAGCAGCTTTATACTAGCGGGGGGAAGCACAGATACGCAGTATTTT
CASSFILAGGSTDTQYF
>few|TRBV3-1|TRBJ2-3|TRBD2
TGTGCCAGCAGCCAAGTCCGTTCGAGACTAGCGACAGATACGCAGTATTTT
CASSQVRSRLATDTQYF
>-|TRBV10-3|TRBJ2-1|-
TGTGCCATCAGTGAGGAGAGGGACAATGAGCAGTTCTTC
CAISEERDNEQFF
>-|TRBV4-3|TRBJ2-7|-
TGCGCCAGCAGCCAAGATAGGCTCCTGAGCTCCTACGAGCAGTACTTC
CASSQDRLLSSYEQYF